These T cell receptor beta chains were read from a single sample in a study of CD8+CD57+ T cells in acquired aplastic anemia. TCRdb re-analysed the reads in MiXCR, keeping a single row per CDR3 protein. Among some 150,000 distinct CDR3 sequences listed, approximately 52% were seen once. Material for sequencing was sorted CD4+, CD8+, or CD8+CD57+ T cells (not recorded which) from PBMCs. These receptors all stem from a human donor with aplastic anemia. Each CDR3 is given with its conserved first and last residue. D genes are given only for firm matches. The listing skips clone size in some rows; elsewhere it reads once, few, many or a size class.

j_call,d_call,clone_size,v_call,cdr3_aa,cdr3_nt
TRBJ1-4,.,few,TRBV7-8,CASSRDRSNEKLFF,TGTGCCAGCAGCAGAGACAGGAGTAATGAAAAACTGTTTTTT
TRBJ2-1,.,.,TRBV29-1,CSVDSNYNEQFF,TGCAGCGTTGATTCCAATTACAATGAGCAGTTCTTC
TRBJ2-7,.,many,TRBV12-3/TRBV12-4,CASSRAGIDEQYF,TGTGCCAGCAGTCGCGCTGGCATTGACGAGCAGTACTTC
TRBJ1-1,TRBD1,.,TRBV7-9,CASEDRGWVNTEAFF,TGTGCCAGCGAGGACAGGGGCTGGGTGAACACTGAAGCTTTCTTT
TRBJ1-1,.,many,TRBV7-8,CASSERRDTEAFF,TGTGCCAGCAGCGAGCGTCGAGACACTGAAGCTTTCTTT
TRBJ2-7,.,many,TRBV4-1,CASSQDQAGAYEQYF,TGCGCCAGCAGCCAAGATCAGGCCGGGGCCTACGAGCAGTACTTC
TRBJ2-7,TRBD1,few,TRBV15,CATSMGQGGYEQYF,TGTGCCACCAGCATGGGACAGGGTGGCTACGAGCAGTACTTC
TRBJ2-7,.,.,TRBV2,CASGGAIGQYF,TGTGCCAGCGGCGGGGCCATAGGGCAGTACTTC
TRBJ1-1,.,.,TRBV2,CASSEAGETGEAFF,TGTGCCAGCAGTGAAGCGGGGGAAACAGGAGAAGCTTTCTTT
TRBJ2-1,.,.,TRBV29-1,CSVDGSYNEQFF,TGCAGCGTTGACGGATCCTACAATGAGCAGTTCTTC
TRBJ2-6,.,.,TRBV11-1,CASSRSGGHGANVLTF,TGTGCCAGCAGCAGGTCCGGAGGGCATGGGGCCAACGTCCTGACTTTC
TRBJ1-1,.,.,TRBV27,CASSLRGRGLNAEAFF,TGTGCCAGCAGTTTAAGGGGAAGGGGATTGAACGCTGAAGCTTTCTTT
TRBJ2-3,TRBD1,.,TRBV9,CASSDDGTGGPDTQYF,TGTGCCAGCAGCGACGATGGGACAGGGGGACCAGATACGCAGTATTTT
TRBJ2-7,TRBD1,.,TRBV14,CASSQVDRGADEQYF,TGTGCCAGCAGCCAAGTCGACAGGGGGGCAGACGAGCAGTACTTC
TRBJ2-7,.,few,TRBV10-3,CAIKHDSYEQYF,TGTGCCATCAAGCACGATTCCTACGAGCAGTACTTC
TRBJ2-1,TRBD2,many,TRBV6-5,CASSYKASGGTYNEQFF,TGTGCCAGCAGTTACAAGGCTAGCGGGGGTACCTACAATGAGCAGTTCTTC
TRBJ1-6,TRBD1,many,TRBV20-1,CSAYLGQPSEPLHF,TGCAGTGCTTACCTGGGACAGCCGAGTGAACCCCTCCACTTT
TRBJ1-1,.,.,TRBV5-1,CASSGLGAVNTEAFF,TGCGCCAGCAGCGGCTTAGGGGCCGTGAACACTGAAGCTTTCTTT
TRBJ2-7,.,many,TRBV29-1,CSVEAEDSYEQYF,TGCAGCGTTGAAGCGGAGGACAGCTACGAGCAGTACTTC
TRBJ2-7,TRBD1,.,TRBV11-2,CAGSADRGRTCEQYF,TGTGCCGGCAGCGCCGACAGGGGGCGGACCTGCGAGCAGTACTTC
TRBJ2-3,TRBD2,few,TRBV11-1,CASSLSSGGADTQYF,TGTGCCAGCAGCTTGAGTAGCGGGGGAGCAGATACGCAGTATTTT
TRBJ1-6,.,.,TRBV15,CATSNRVPNSPLHF,TGTGCCACCAGCAACCGGGTTCCGAATTCACCCCTCCACTTT
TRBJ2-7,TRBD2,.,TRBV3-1,CASSQYPLAGGEQYF,TGTGCCAGCAGCCAATACCCTCTAGCGGGGGGGGAGCAGTACTTC
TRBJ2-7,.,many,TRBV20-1,CSARTGLSYEQYF,TGCAGTGCCAGGACGGGACTTTCCTACGAGCAGTACTTC
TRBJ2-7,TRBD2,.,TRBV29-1,CSGLAGGRAYEQYF,TGCAGCGGACTAGCGGGAGGGAGGGCCTACGAGCAGTACTTC
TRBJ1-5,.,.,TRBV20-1,CSARASNQPQHF,TGCAGTGCTAGAGCGTCCAATCAGCCCCAGCATTTT
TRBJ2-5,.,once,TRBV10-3,CAINGGREETQYF,TGTGCCATCAACGGCGGACGCGAAGAGACCCAGTACTTC
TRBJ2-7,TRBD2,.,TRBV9,CASSVGTSGGYEQYF,TGTGCCAGCAGCGTAGGGACTAGCGGGGGCTACGAGCAGTACTTC
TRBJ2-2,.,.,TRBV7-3,CASRQATGELFF,TGTGCCAGCAGGCAAGCCACCGGGGAGCTGTTTTTT
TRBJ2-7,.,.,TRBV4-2,CASSLGLEQYF,TGTGCCAGCAGCTTGGGACTCGAGCAGTACTTC
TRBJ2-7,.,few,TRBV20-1,CSARAGNYEQYF,TGCAGTGCTAGAGCTGGAAACTACGAGCAGTACTTC
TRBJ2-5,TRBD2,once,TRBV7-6,CAAGGRETQYF,TGTGCCGCGGGGGGCAGAGAGACCCAGTACTTC
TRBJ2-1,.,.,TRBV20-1,CSATSMVVNEQFF,TGCAGTGCTACAAGCATGGTGGTGAATGAGCAGTTCTTC
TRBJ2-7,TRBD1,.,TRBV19,CASRDRGQYEQYF,TGTGCCAGTAGGGACAGGGGGCAATACGAGCAGTACTTC
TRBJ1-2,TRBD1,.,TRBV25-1,CASQDREDYGYTF,TGTGCCAGCCAAGACAGGGAAGACTATGGCTACACCTTC
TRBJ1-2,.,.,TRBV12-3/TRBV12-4,CASRGGPNYGYTF,TGTGCCAGCAGAGGGGGACCTAACTATGGCTACACCTTC
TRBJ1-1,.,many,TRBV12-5,CASVLIQRVTRNTEAFF,TGTGCTAGTGTCCTAATACAGAGGGTAACGCGGAACACTGAAGCTTTCTTT
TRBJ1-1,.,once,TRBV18,CASSPLEGMNTEAFF,TGTGCCAGCTCACCACTCGAGGGTATGAACACTGAAGCTTTCTTT
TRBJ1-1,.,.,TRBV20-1,CSASEGGRTEAFF,TGCAGTGCTAGCGAGGGGGGGAGGACTGAAGCTTTCTTT
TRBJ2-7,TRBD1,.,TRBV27,CASSGLRTGSSYEQYF,TGTGCCAGCAGTGGACTACGGACAGGGAGCTCCTACGAGCAGTACTTC
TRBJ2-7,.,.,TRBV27,CASSVIGGQYF,TGTGCCAGCAGTGTTATCGGGGGGCAGTACTTC
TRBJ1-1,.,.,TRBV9,CASSADSINTEAFF,TGTGCCAGCAGCGCCGACAGCATAAACACTGAAGCTTTCTTT